These 16 T cell receptor beta chains originate from one sample sequenced in a study of cytomegalovirus exposure and HLA in healthy donors. PCR primers comprised 60 Vbeta and 13 Jbeta primers. Generated by immunoSEQ multiplex PCR, the TCRdb table keeps only in-frame clones and is missing some. The table lists tens of thousands of clones, roughly 83% of them singletons. Sequenced: PBMCs. The receptors come from a man aged 25 to 40 in good health and CMV-seronegative.

The chain uses TRBV30 and TRBJ2-2, with 8 bases fitting TRBD2. This CDR3 is built from 15 residues. Germline CDR1 and CDR2: GTSNPN and SVGIG (reference sequence). With 3 bases clipped from V and 7 bases from J, the junction kept 10 bases outside the gene matches. As DNA, the CDR3 is TGTGCCTGGAGCCCCCCGGGACTAGTCCTCGGGGAGCTGTTTTTT. Translation gives CAWSPPGLVLGELFF.

This clone was detected only a few times. V usage is TRBV9 and J usage is TRBJ1-1; perhaps TRBD1 as D (6 bases). This CDR3 contains 14 residues. Trimming cost V 0 bases and J 0 bases, with 6 bases left between them. The germline CDR1 and CDR2 sequences are SGDLS and YYNGEE. The CDR3 nucleotides are TGTGCCAGCAGCGTAGGACAGGTGAACACTGAAGCTTTCTTT. It encodes CASSVGQVNTEAFF.

This clone appeared a single time. The gene calls are TRBV5-1 and TRBJ1-1, with D perhaps TRBD1 (5 bases). The V end was cut by 0 bases, the J end by 6 bases, with 24 bases between. Per germline, CDR1 SGHRS and CDR2 YFSETQ. The CDR3 spans 18 residues. CDR3 in amino acids: CASSLALRTGGSRAEAFF. The CDR3, as DNA: TGCGCCAGCAGCTTGGCCCTTAGGACGGGGGGGAGTCGGGCTGAAGCTTTCTTT.

The chain has TRBV19 and TRBJ2-1; 8 bases align to TRBD1. Trimming at V came to 1 base and at J to 8 bases, leaving 4 bases not matched to a gene. The CDR3 totals 14 residues. Germline-derived CDR1 and CDR2 are LNHDA and SQIVND (reference sequence). CDR3 sequence (DNA): TGTGCCAGTAGTATAGGAGACAGGGGCTATGAGCAGTTCTTC. Its translation: CASSIGDRGYEQFF.

The chain is built from TRBV6-5 and TRBJ2-1; 8 nucleotides match TRBD1. This CDR3 spans 14 amino acids. With V trimmed by 4 bases and J by 6 bases, 5 bases remained unmatched. Germline lookup yields CDR1 MNHEY and CDR2 SVGAGI. This CDR3 is CASSSGGAGNEQFF. For the CDR3, the DNA is TGTGCCAGCAGTTCAGGGGGCGCCGGCAATGAGCAGTTCTTC.

CDR3 DNA: TGTGCCAGCAGCTTAGCGCCAACAGGTCTCATCCAGGTCGAGCAGTACTTC. Its translation is CASSLAPTGLIQVEQYF. The chain carries TRBV7-2 and TRBJ2-7, with D possibly TRBD1 on 5 matching bases. V dropped 0 bases and J dropped 6 bases, with 21 bases sitting between them. Germline lookup yields CDR1 SGHTA and CDR2 FQGNSA. The CDR3 has 17 amino acids.

The chain employs TRBV29-1 and TRBJ2-7; TRBD1 might be the D (6 bases). The CDR3 has 12 amino acids. V was cut by 5 bases and J by 1 base, with 9 bases left in between. Germline-derived CDR1 and CDR2 are SQVTM and ANQGSEA. The CDR3 is CSVLGTSYEQYF. The CDR3 DNA reads TGCAGCGTTCTCGGGACATCCTACGAGCAGTACTTC.

The chain uses TRBV6-1 and TRBJ1-4, with D maybe TRBD1 (6 bases). V lost 4 bases, J lost 0 bases, and 12 bases lay in between. The CDR3 totals 16 residues. Germline V gives CDR1 MNHNS, CDR2 SASEGT. For the CDR3, the DNA is TGTGCCAGCAGTGTCTCCACAGGGCCAACTAATGAAAAACTGTTTTTT. It translates to CASSVSTGPTNEKLFF.

The chain carries TRBV5-4 and TRBJ2-1; perhaps TRBD2 as D (7 bases). V was trimmed by 4 bases and J by 9 bases, leaving 23 bases between them. The CDR3 is 16 residues long. Per germline, CDR1 SGHNT and CDR2 YYREEE (reference sequence). CDR3 bases: TGTGCCAGCAGCCCTACTCGGGCGGGGGCGCTTGGTGAGCAGTTCTTC. Translated: CASSPTRAGALGEQFF. Combining the CDR3 with reference TRBV5-4 and TRBJ2-1 gives the whole variable domain ETGVTQSPTHLIKTRGQQVTLRCSSQSGHNTVSWYQQALGQGPQFIFQYYREEENGRGNFPPRFSGLQFPNYSSELNVNALELDDSALYLCASSPTRAGALGEQFFGPGTRLTVL.

This chain links TRBV7-9 with TRBJ1-6; 10 nucleotides match TRBD1. Trimming took 1 base from V and 10 from J; bases not matched to a gene: 4. CDR1 and CDR2 (germline): SEHNR, FQNEAQ (reference sequence). The CDR3 is 15 amino acids. The CDR3 coding sequence is TGTGCCAGCAGCTTAGGGGACAGGGGTGTCTCACCCCTCCACTTT. This codes for CASSLGDRGVSPLHF.

The chain carries TRBV5-1 and TRBJ1-6; D not certain. This CDR3 has 16 amino acids. Germline CDR1 SGHRS, CDR2 YFSETQ. The V end was cut by 0 bases, the J end by 4 bases, with 11 bases between. This CDR3 is CASSLGAYAYNSPLHF. CDR3 sequence (DNA): TGCGCCAGCAGCTTGGGAGCCTACGCTTATAATTCACCCCTCCACTTT. The entire variable domain, with the rest obtained from reference TRBV5-1 and TRBJ1-6, is as follows: KAGVTQTPRYLIKTRGQQVTLSCSPISGHRSVSWYQQTPGQGLQFLFEYFSETQRNKGNFPGRFSGRQFSNSRSEMNVSTLELGDSALYLCASSLGAYAYNSPLHFGNGTRLTVT.

V is TRBV5-6 and J is TRBJ2-7; possible D gene TRBD2, 6 bases. CDR1 is SGHDT and CDR2 is YYEEEE in the germline V gene. CDR3 length: 12 residues. Between the trimmed V and J ends, which lost 1 base and 6 bases, there was a span of 8 bases. CDR3 loop: CASSLMGGEQYF. The CDR3 nucleotides read TGTGCCAGCAGCTTGATGGGGGGCGAGCAGTACTTC.

The CDR3 region is CASSLRLRGPKTNEKLFF. DNA for the CDR3: TGTGCCAGCAGCCTAAGGTTGCGGGGGCCTAAAACTAATGAAAAACTGTTTTTT. This rearrangement joins TRBV7-8 to TRBJ1-4, with TRBD1 as a possible D gene (6 bases). V was clipped by 5 bases and J by 1 base, with 20 bases between them. Germline V lookup: CDR1 SGHVS, CDR2 FQNEAQ. This CDR3 is 18 amino acids long. Full variable domain (remainder filled in from reference TRBV7-8 and TRBJ1-4): GAGVSQSPRYKVAKRGQDVALRCDPISGHVSLFWYQQALGQGPEFLTYFQNEAQLDKSGLPSDRFFAERPEGSVSTLKIQRTQQEDSAVYLCASSLRLRGPKTNEKLFFGSGTQLSVL.

This clone has just one count. The V call is TRBV19, the J call TRBJ2-7; 9 bases line up with TRBD1. The germline V gene has CDR1 LNHDA and CDR2 SQIVND (reference sequence). V shed 3 bases and J 2 bases; nucleotides not matched to a gene: 2. CDR3 length: 14 amino acids. The CDR3 region has the DNA TGTGCCAGTAGTATTGGGACAGGGACCTACGAGCAGTACTTC. This gives the protein CASSIGTGTYEQYF.

The chain is built from TRBV10-3 and TRBJ2-7, with D perhaps TRBD2 (6 bases). Germline V gene sequence: CDR1 ENHRY, CDR2 SYGVKD. The ends were cut back, 0 bases at V and 6 bases at J, with 21 bases in the middle. This CDR3 is built from 17 residues. This CDR3 reads CAISESGGGSYRVEQYF. As DNA, the CDR3 is TGTGCCATCAGTGAGTCGGGAGGAGGCAGCTATCGGGTCGAGCAGTACTTC.

The chain couples TRBV27 to TRBJ2-2; possible D gene TRBD2, 6 bases. Germline loops: CDR1 MNHEY, CDR2 SMNVEV (reference sequence). Trimming removed 6 bases from V and 1 base from J, with 12 bases in between. The CDR3 sequence is 15 residues long. The CDR3 DNA is TGTGCCAGCAGCAGCGGGCAGGTGAACACCGGGGAGCTGTTTTTT. This encodes CASSSGQVNTGELFF.